Presented here are 10 T cell receptor beta chains from one specimen sequenced in a study of identical twins. MiXCR, applied by TCRdb to the 5' RACE reads, yields one record per CDR3 protein. The sample includes 1.5 million to 2 million distinct CDR3 sequences, around 29% of them seen just once. Source material: cord blood. The source of these receptors is a newborn girl in good health.

This clonotype occurred many times. The J gene is TRBJ2-5, the V gene TRBV4-1; D gene unclear. Germline V gene sequence: CDR1 MGHRA, CDR2 YSYEKL. The CDR3 loop spans 14 amino acids. V shed 1 base and J shed 1 base, with 7 bases lying between them. The CDR3 loop reads CASSQVPLQETQYF. CDR3 in DNA: TGCGCCAGCAGCCAAGTTCCACTCCAAGAGACCCAGTACTTC.

The V call is TRBV7-2, the J call TRBJ1-6, with TRBD1 identical over 8 bases. The V segment lost 2 bases and the J segment 6 bases; nucleotides outside the gene matches: 3. This CDR3 comprises 15 residues. Germline CDR1 is SGHTA and CDR2 is FQGNSA. CDR3: CASSLTGQANSPLHF. DNA for the CDR3: TGTGCCAGCAGCTTAACGGGACAGGCTAATTCACCCCTCCACTTT.

This clonotype was picked up a small number of times. The chain is built from TRBV5-8 and TRBJ2-5; possibly TRBD1 for D (6 bases). V dropped 2 bases and J dropped 5 bases, with 13 bases sitting between them. In germline, CDR1 is SGHTS, CDR2 YDEGEE. The CDR3 sequence is 14 residues long. The CDR3 nucleotides read TGTGCCAGCAGCTTAACAGGGTGGGGTGAGACCCAGTACTTC. This translates into CASSLTGWGETQYF.

This clonotype was found a few times. The gene calls are TRBV7-8 and TRBJ1-2, with D unclear. Looked up from germline, CDR1 is SGHVS and CDR2 is FQNEAQ. The V gene lost 5 bases and the J gene lost 4 bases, with 17 bases spanning the gap. CDR3 size: 15 residues. Here the CDR3 reads CASSTDVDLTYGYTF. The DNA of the CDR3 is TGTGCCAGCAGCACGGACGTCGACCTCACCTATGGCTACACCTTC.

V usage is TRBV20-1 and J usage is TRBJ2-7; D call uncertain. Germline V gene lookup returns CDR1 DFQATT and CDR2 SNEGSKA (reference sequence). Trimming shortened V by 2 bases and J by 7 bases, and 18 bases separated the two germline ends. The CDR3 has 14 amino acids. The DNA for the CDR3 is TGCAGTGCTAGACTAGAGAGCTCCTACAATGAGCAGTACTTC. This codes for CSARLESSYNEQYF.

The chain is built from TRBV7-2 and TRBJ2-3; D is ambiguous. Germline assignment: CDR1 SGHTA and CDR2 FQGNSA. The CDR3 extends over 16 amino acids. V was clipped by 4 bases and J by 1 base, with 15 bases between them. CDR3 region: CASSSQLLARTDTQYF. The CDR3 DNA is TGTGCCAGCAGCTCCCAGCTCCTTGCTCGCACAGATACGCAGTATTTT. Filled out from reference TRBV7-2 and TRBJ2-3, the complete variable domain reads GAGVSQSPSNKVTEKGKDVELRCDPISGHTALYWYRQSLGQGLEFLIYFQGNSAPDKSGLPSDRFSAERTGGSVSTLTIQRTQQEDSAVYLCASSSQLLARTDTQYFGPGTRLTVL.

V gene TRBV24-1 combines with J gene TRBJ1-1; the D gene is possibly TRBD1 (5 bases). The CDR3 length is 15 residues. The V and J ends lost 4 bases and 1 base respectively, with 12 bases between them. Germline lookup yields CDR1 KGHDR and CDR2 SFDVKD. The CDR3 spells CATSDPQTGNTEAFF. The DNA of the CDR3 is TGTGCCACCAGTGACCCCCAAACAGGGAACACTGAAGCTTTCTTT.

The genes are TRBV5-1 and TRBJ2-3, with D perhaps TRBD1 or TRBD2 (5 bases each). From germline, CDR1 is SGHRS and CDR2 YFSETQ. The CDR3 has 14 residues. V lost 8 bases and J lost 2, with 15 bases in between. As DNA, the CDR3 is TGCGCCAGTAGGGGACGGCCTCCCACAGATACGCAGTATTTT. Translating it yields CASRGRPPTDTQYF.

This clonotype was detected only a few times. This chain connects TRBV6-5 to TRBJ2-5, with 8 bases identical to TRBD1. V trimming: 2 bases; J trimming: 1 base; junction bases outside the gene matches: 9. The CDR3 totals 17 residues. Looked up from germline, CDR1 is MNHEY and CDR2 is SVGAGI. CDR3: CASSYPGGQGSQETQYF. The CDR3 nucleotides are TGTGCCAGCAGTTACCCCGGCGGACAGGGTTCCCAAGAGACCCAGTACTTC.

A note on this clonotype: Relative to the germline gene, one junction end is altered; a read error may explain this. This sequence joins TRBV20-1 and TRBJ2-1; 14 bases are shared with TRBD2. The CDR3 has 14 amino acids. Germline V CDR1 and CDR2: DFQATT, SNEGSKA (reference sequence). The CDR3 region is CSARGGLAGDERFF. In nucleotides, the CDR3 is TGCAGTGCTAGGGGGGGACTAGCGGGAGATGAGCGGTTCTTC.